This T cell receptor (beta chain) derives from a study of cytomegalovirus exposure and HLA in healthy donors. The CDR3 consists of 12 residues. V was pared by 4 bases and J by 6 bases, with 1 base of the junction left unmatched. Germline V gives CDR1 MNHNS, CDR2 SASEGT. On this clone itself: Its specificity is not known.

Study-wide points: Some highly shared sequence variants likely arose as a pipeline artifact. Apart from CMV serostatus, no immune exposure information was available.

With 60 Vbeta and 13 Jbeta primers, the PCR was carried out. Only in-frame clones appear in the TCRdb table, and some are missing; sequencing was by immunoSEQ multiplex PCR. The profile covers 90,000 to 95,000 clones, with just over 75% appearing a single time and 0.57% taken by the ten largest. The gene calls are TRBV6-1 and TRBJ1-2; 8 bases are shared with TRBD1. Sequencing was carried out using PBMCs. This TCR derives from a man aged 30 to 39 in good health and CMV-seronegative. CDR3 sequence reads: CASSGQGNGYTF. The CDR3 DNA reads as TGTGCCAGCAGTGGACAGGGGAATGGCTACACCTTC.